Below, 26 T cell receptor beta chains from the same sample are listed, as sequenced in a study of cytomegalovirus exposure and HLA in healthy donors. The PCR used 60 Vbeta and 13 Jbeta primers. The repertoire was sequenced with immunoSEQ multiplex PCR; TCRdb's copy has only in-frame clones and lacks some. The sample shows roughly 180,000 clones, roughly 82% of them seen only once. The sequencing sample was made of PBMCs. The receptors shown here come from a girl between 2 and 10 years old in good health and CMV-seropositive.

This clone was seen once. The rearrangement links TRBV7-2 to TRBJ2-7; TRBD1 matches 9 bases. V was pared by 5 bases and J by 3 bases, with 5 bases of the junction left unmatched. The CDR3 sequence is 14 residues long. Germline loops: CDR1 SGHTA, CDR2 FQGNSA. In nucleotides, the CDR3 is TGTGCCAGCAGCAGCCGGACAGGGGACTACGAGCAGTACTTC. The encoded protein is CASSSRTGDYEQYF.

The V call is TRBV5-1, the J call TRBJ2-3; D not resolved. This CDR3 is built from 11 residues. From germline, CDR1 is SGHRS and CDR2 YFSETQ. Trimming removed 3 bases at V and 3 bases at J, with 2 bases between. The CDR3 DNA is TGCGCCAGCAGCTCAACAGATACGCAGTATTTT. It is translated as CASSSTDTQYF.

V gene TRBV28 combines with J gene TRBJ1-1, with 12 bases aligning to TRBD1. The CDR3 contains 17 residues. Germline V gives CDR1 MDHEN, CDR2 SYDVKM. J gave up 1 base and V 5 bases, and 8 bases lay outside the gene matches. Here the CDR3 DNA reads TGTGCCAGCAGTCCCACCGGGACAGGGGGCAGGAACACTGAAGCTTTCTTT. This gives the protein CASSPTGTGGRNTEAFF.

The chain couples TRBV28 to TRBJ2-1; 10 nucleotides match TRBD1. Losses at the gene ends were 6 bases for V and 10 bases for J; bases not matched to a gene: 9. CDR3 length equals 14 residues. Germline V CDR1 and CDR2: MDHEN, SYDVKM. For the CDR3, the DNA is TGTGCCAGCAGAAGACAGGGGGCTAGGGGGGAGCAGTTCTTC. Encoded protein: CASRRQGARGEQFF.

V gene TRBV2 combines with J gene TRBJ1-1, with D unresolved. Germline V gene lookup returns CDR1 SNHLY and CDR2 FYNNEI. The CDR3 runs to 11 residues. V lost 7 bases to trimming and J lost 3 bases, with 6 bases between them. CDR3 bases: TGTGCCAGCAAGCGGGACACTGAAGCTTTCTTT. The encoded protein is CASKRDTEAFF.

The V gene is TRBV19, the J gene TRBJ2-1; 12 bases match TRBD2. Germline trimming cut 3 bases from V and 7 bases from J; bases unmatched to any gene: 16. Germline V lookup: CDR1 LNHDA, CDR2 SQIVND (reference sequence). This CDR3 region has 19 residues. The CDR3 spells CASSIAGLAGGPGRNEQFF. CDR3 nucleotides: TGTGCCAGTAGTATTGCAGGCCTAGCGGGAGGGCCAGGCAGAAATGAGCAGTTCTTC.

V usage is TRBV28 and J usage is TRBJ1-4; TRBD1 matches at 12 bases. CDR1 MDHEN and CDR2 SYDVKM come from the germline V gene. Unmatched junction bases numbered 10, after V lost 3 bases and J lost 8 bases. This CDR3 is 17 amino acids long. This CDR3 is CASSLPGTGGSYEKLFF. The CDR3 bases are TGTGCCAGCAGTTTGCCCGGGACAGGGGGCAGTTACGAAAAACTGTTTTTT.

The chain couples TRBV9 to TRBJ1-3, with D possibly TRBD1 on 5 matching bases. Germline V gene sequence: CDR1 SGDLS, CDR2 YYNGEE. The CDR3 has 15 residues. V was cut by 0 bases and J by 2 bases, with 9 bases left in between. The CDR3 region has the DNA TGTGCCAGCAGCGTAGTGGCCAGGGCTGGAAACACCATATATTTT. It encodes CASSVVARAGNTIYF.

The genes are TRBV2 and TRBJ2-3; the match to TRBD2 covers 15 bases. Germline V lookup: CDR1 SNHLY, CDR2 FYNNEI. The CDR3 runs to 16 residues. The V gene end was trimmed by 6 bases and the J gene end by 3 bases; junction bases not matched to a gene: 4. CDR3 in amino acids: CASSAGTSGRTDTQYF. The CDR3 DNA reads as TGTGCCAGCAGCGCTGGGACTAGCGGGAGGACAGATACGCAGTATTTT.

This clone showed up just a few times. The chain recombines TRBV21-1 with TRBJ1-1; the DNA was not used to check the table's D call, TRBD1. TRBV21-1 is listed as a pseudogene. The CDR3 runs to 17 residues. The CDR3 bases are TGTGCCAGCAGCAATGATAATGGACAGGGGTGGAACACTGAAGCTTTCTTT. Its translation is CASSNDNGQGWNTEAFF.

The chain links TRBV7-9 to TRBJ2-2; D not resolved. Deletions cut 5 bases from V and 5 bases from J, with 12 bases between. Germline V gene data show CDR1 as SEHNR and CDR2 as FQNEAQ (reference sequence). This CDR3 has 14 residues. The CDR3 nucleotides read TGTGCCAGCAGCCATAGTCTTCGAACCGGGGAGCTGTTTTTT. It codes for CASSHSLRTGELFF.

This clone turned up a few times. The rearrangement links TRBV4-1 to TRBJ1-6; a possible D gene is TRBD1 (6 bases). V was cut by 5 bases and J by 8 bases, with 16 bases left in between. Germline CDR1 reads MGHRA; CDR2 reads YSYEKL. The CDR3 loop spans 15 amino acids. CDR3: CASSVQGVRDSPLHF. For the CDR3, the DNA is TGCGCCAGCAGCGTACAGGGCGTTCGGGATTCACCCCTCCACTTT.

This clone was counted only a few times. V gene TRBV28 combines with J gene TRBJ2-1, with 11 nucleotides matching TRBD2. This CDR3 is 15 amino acids long. After removal of 10 bases from V and 4 bases from J, the junction contained 9 bases not matched to a gene. The germline V gene has CDR1 MDHEN and CDR2 SYDVKM. CDR3 sequence: CATRLAGGGYNEQFF. CDR3 nucleotide sequence: TGTGCCACCCGCTTAGCGGGAGGGGGATACAATGAGCAGTTCTTC. Full variable domain (remainder filled in from reference TRBV28 and TRBJ2-1): DVKVTQSSRYLVKRTGEKVFLECVQDMDHENMFWYRQDPGLGLRLIYFSYDVKMKEKGDIPEGYSVSREKKERFSLILESASTNQTSMYLCATRLAGGGYNEQFFGPGTRLTVL.

This clone was counted only a few times. V gene TRBV10-2 combines with J gene TRBJ2-5, with 7 bases lining up with TRBD2. The CDR3 covers 16 residues. Germline loops: CDR1 WSHSY, CDR2 SAAADI. V lost 3 bases to trimming and J lost 0 bases; unmatched junction nucleotides: 7. CDR3 DNA sequence: TGCGCCAGCAGTGATTCGGGCGGGAGCTACCAAGAGACCCAGTACTTC. It is translated as CASSDSGGSYQETQYF.

This chain uses TRBV18 with TRBJ2-3, with TRBD2 identical over 8 bases. Trimming cost V 6 bases and J 3 bases; bases outside gene matches: 11. The CDR3 sequence is 16 residues long. Germline V lookup: CDR1 KGHSH, CDR2 LQKENI. CDR3 amino acids: CASSLLGAGETDTQYF. CDR3 DNA: TGTGCCAGCTCGCTCCTCGGAGCGGGAGAAACAGATACGCAGTATTTT.

This rearrangement joins TRBV13 to TRBJ1-1; TRBD1 might be the D (6 bases). This CDR3 contains 17 residues. Trimming removed 5 bases at V and 0 bases at J, with 19 bases between. Germline V CDR1 and CDR2: PRHDT, FYEKMQ (reference sequence). CDR3: CASSTRGGGYLNTEAFF. The CDR3 bases are TGTGCCAGCAGCACCCGCGGGGGGGGCTACCTGAACACTGAAGCTTTCTTT.

This clone was recorded a few times. This chain links TRBV5-1 with TRBJ2-4; TRBD2 might be the D (5 bases). Germline V gives CDR1 SGHRS, CDR2 YFSETQ. CDR3 size: 18 residues. Trimming shortened V by 4 bases and J by 1 base, and 21 bases separated the two germline ends. CDR3: CASSDSRGRVQAKNIQYF. Here the CDR3 DNA reads TGCGCCAGCAGCGACTCCCGCGGGCGGGTTCAGGCCAAAAACATTCAGTACTTC. Using reference TRBV5-1 and TRBJ2-4 for the parts outside the CDR3, the full variable domain is KAGVTQTPRYLIKTRGQQVTLSCSPISGHRSVSWYQQTPGQGLQFLFEYFSETQRNKGNFPGRFSGRQFSNSRSEMNVSTLELGDSALYLCASSDSRGRVQAKNIQYFGAGTRLSVL.

The rearrangement links TRBV9 to TRBJ1-3, with D unclear. Germline loops: CDR1 SGDLS, CDR2 YYNGEE. The V end lost 2 bases, the J end lost 0 bases, and 3 bases lay between the germline ends. CDR3 length: 13 residues. In nucleotides, the CDR3 is TGTGCCAGCAGCGTTTACTCTGGAAACACCATATATTTT. This sequence encodes CASSVYSGNTIYF.

This chain links TRBV2 with TRBJ1-5; D is perhaps TRBD1 (5 bases). The ends were cut back, 6 bases at V and 5 bases at J, with 11 bases in the middle. The CDR3 is 13 amino acids. Germline V gene data show CDR1 as SNHLY and CDR2 as FYNNEI. This CDR3 is CASRFQGDQPQHF. The CDR3, as DNA: TGTGCCAGCAGGTTCCAGGGCGATCAGCCCCAGCATTTT.

The chain couples TRBV7-6 to TRBJ1-1; D remains unclear. Trimming left V 2 bases short and J 1 base short, with 5 bases between. Germline lookup yields CDR1 SGHVS and CDR2 FNYEAQ. This CDR3 is 13 amino acids long. The CDR3 loop is CASSLNGNTEAFF. DNA of the CDR3: TGTGCCAGCAGCTTAAACGGGAACACTGAAGCTTTCTTT.

This chain connects TRBV19 to TRBJ2-7; D call uncertain. V was shortened by 10 bases and J by 5 bases, with 3 bases between the two germline ends. This CDR3 has 8 residues. Germline CDR1 is LNHDA and CDR2 is SQIVND (reference sequence). The CDR3 sequence: CATDEQYF. In DNA, the CDR3 is TGTGCCACGGACGAGCAGTACTTC.

In regard to this clone: Other DNA sequences within the sample encode an identical CDR3. This rearrangement joins TRBV30 to TRBJ2-5; perhaps TRBD2 as D (6 bases). The CDR3 runs 16 residues. Germline CDR1 GTSNPN, CDR2 SVGIG (reference sequence). V shed 5 bases and J shed 5 bases, with 24 bases lying between them. The CDR3 loop reads CAWGSPLAGPWETQYF. The CDR3, as DNA: TGTGCCTGGGGAAGCCCACTGGCGGGACCGTGGGAGACCCAGTACTTC.

The chain has TRBV28 and TRBJ1-1; maybe TRBD1 (5 bases). The CDR3 runs to 14 residues. The germline V and J ends were trimmed by 6 bases and 1 base, with 12 bases remaining between them. The germline CDR1 and CDR2 sequences are MDHEN and SYDVKM. The CDR3 reads CASSVTVPNTEAFF. The CDR3 nucleotides are TGTGCCAGCAGCGTGACAGTGCCGAACACTGAAGCTTTCTTT.

The V gene is TRBV7-9, the J gene TRBJ2-7; 8 bases line up with TRBD2. CDR1 and CDR2 (germline): SEHNR, FQNEAQ (reference sequence). V lost 5 bases to trimming and J lost 2 bases; unmatched junction nucleotides: 11. The CDR3 totals 16 residues. The CDR3 loop is CASSQAGGVPTYEQYF. CDR3 bases: TGTGCCAGCAGCCAGGCGGGGGGTGTCCCTACCTACGAGCAGTACTTC.

The chain is built from TRBV13 and TRBJ2-7, with 10 bases lining up with TRBD1. CDR1 is PRHDT, CDR2 FYEKMQ, per germline (reference sequence). CDR3 length: 15 residues. With 4 bases clipped from V and 7 bases from J, the junction kept 10 bases outside the gene matches. CDR3 sequence reads: CASSSRPGQGLEQYF. As DNA, the CDR3 is TGTGCCAGCAGCTCAAGACCGGGACAGGGGTTGGAGCAGTACTTC.

Only a few counts were recorded for this clone. The V call is TRBV5-4, the J call TRBJ1-5; unclear D gene. V was cut by 0 bases and J by 7 bases, with 8 bases left in between. Per the germline V gene, CDR1 is SGHNT and CDR2 is YYREEE (reference sequence). The length of the CDR3 is 13 residues. Here the CDR3 reads CASSLDLSQPQHF. Written as DNA, the CDR3 is TGTGCCAGCAGCTTGGATTTGTCGCAGCCCCAGCATTTT.